One sample yielded the 15 T cell receptor beta chains listed below, sequenced in a study of CD8 T cells in ankylosing spondylitis. TCRdb reprocessed the 5' RACE reads via MiXCR and lists one record per CDR3 protein. The table has hundreds of thousands of distinct CDR3 sequences, about 11% seen once. Material: blood, either unsorted or a sorted T cell fraction (not recorded which). These receptor sequences come from a male donor with ankylosing spondylitis or in good health (not recorded which).

This clonotype appeared many times. The rearrangement joins TRBV3-1 to TRBJ1-6; D ambiguous. V dropped 5 bases and J dropped 5 bases, with 10 bases sitting between them. The length of the CDR3 is 14 residues. In germline, CDR1 is LGHDT, CDR2 YNNKEL (reference sequence). The CDR3 nucleotides read TGTGCCAGCAGCTCCCAGAGTGATAATTCACCCCTCCACTTT. As protein: CASSSQSDNSPLHF. The variable domain in full, completed from reference TRBV3-1 and TRBJ1-6, reads DTAVSQTPKYLVTQMGNDKSIKCEQNLGHDTMYWYKQDSKKFLKIMFSYNNKELIINETVPNRFSPKSPDKAHLNLHINSLELGDSAVYFCASSSQSDNSPLHFGNGTRLTVT.

This clonotype occurred once. This may be a read error, as it is one base from a much larger clone. The gene calls are TRBV20-1 and TRBJ2-7; possibly TRBD1 for D (5 bases). V lost 6 bases to trimming and J lost 3 bases, with 18 bases between them. CDR1 and CDR2 (germline): DFQATT, SNEGSKA (reference sequence). This CDR3 spans 14 amino acids. The CDR3, as DNA: TGCAGTGCCGAGGCCCACGACAGAATCTACGAGCAGTACTTC. Its translation is CSAEAHDRIYEQYF.

This clonotype has a handful of counts. V usage is TRBV2 and J usage is TRBJ2-7, with D perhaps matching TRBD2 (6 bases). V lost 3 bases and J 4 bases, leaving 7 bases between the germline ends. CDR1 is SNHLY, CDR2 FYNNEI, per germline. This CDR3 is 12 amino acids long. The CDR3, as DNA: TGTGCCAGCAGTGAGGGGACTTACGAGCAGTACTTC. It yields the protein CASSEGTYEQYF.

This clonotype was observed many times. V gene TRBV5-5 combines with J gene TRBJ2-3; no clear D gene. The CDR3 is 15 residues long. Germline lookup yields CDR1 SGHKS and CDR2 YYEKEE (reference sequence). Trimming pared 1 base from V and 5 bases from J, leaving 14 bases between. The CDR3 DNA follows: TGTGCCAGCAGCTTGAACACGGGTAGGGAAGATACGCAGTATTTT. Amino acids: CASSLNTGREDTQYF.

This clonotype was seen ten or more times. The V gene is TRBV20-1, the J gene TRBJ2-3; possibly TRBD1 or TRBD2 for D (5 bases each). The CDR3 extends over 15 amino acids. V lost 6 bases and J lost 4, with 20 bases in between. CDR1 and CDR2 (germline): DFQATT, SNEGSKA (reference sequence). The CDR3 nucleotides are TGCAGTGCAACAACCGGGACGGGCGGGTCAGATACGCAGTATTTT. Its translation: CSATTGTGGSDTQYF.

This clonotype came up a few times. The chain links TRBV5-6 to TRBJ2-7, with D maybe TRBD1 (6 bases). This CDR3 is built from 14 residues. V was clipped by 3 bases and J by 6 bases, with 16 bases between them. CDR1 and CDR2 (germline): SGHDT, YYEEEE. Here the CDR3 reads CASSSLRGWGEQYF. CDR3 nucleotides: TGTGCCAGCAGCTCGCTCAGGGGATGGGGCGAGCAGTACTTC.

This clonotype was found many times. The rearrangement joins TRBV12-3 or TRBV12-4 to TRBJ1-1; D gene unclear. CDR3 length equals 12 residues. The ends were cut back, 6 bases at V and 1 base at J, with 6 bases in the middle. The chain's CDR3 is CASSFKNTEAFF. The CDR3, as DNA: TGTGCCAGCAGCTTCAAGAACACTGAAGCTTTCTTT.

This clonotype was seen a few times. V and J are TRBV11-2 and TRBJ2-7; TRBD2 is a possible D gene (6 bases). The CDR3 has 14 residues. With 5 bases removed from V and 3 bases from J, the gap between germline ends came to 14 bases. Germline values: CDR1 SGHAT, CDR2 FQNNGV. The CDR3 sequence is CASSTGTGLYEQYF. The CDR3 DNA follows: TGTGCCAGCAGCACCGGGACTGGCCTCTACGAGCAGTACTTC.

This clonotype was observed at least ten times. The chain employs TRBV5-1 and TRBJ1-3; 7 bases map to TRBD1. Germline CDR1 and CDR2: SGHRS and YFSETQ. The CDR3 has 21 residues. The ends lost 4 bases at V and 1 base at J; junction bases unmatched: 23. This CDR3 reads CASSHLDSRDAGRGSGNTIYF. CDR3 DNA sequence: TGCGCCAGCAGCCACCTGGACAGCCGGGACGCCGGCAGGGGGTCTGGAAACACCATATATTTT.

The chain recombines TRBV3-1 with TRBJ1-4; tentatively, D is TRBD1 (6 bases). This CDR3 has 16 amino acids. In germline, CDR1 is LGHDT, CDR2 YNNKEL (reference sequence). V was trimmed by 4 bases and J by 8 bases, leaving 20 bases between them. DNA for the CDR3: TGTGCCAGCAGCCCTCAGGGAGGGGGGCGTCAGGAAAAACTGTTTTTT. The encoded protein is CASSPQGGGRQEKLFF.

This clonotype has a count of ten or more. V gene TRBV5-1 combines with J gene TRBJ1-1; 7 nucleotides agree with TRBD1. The V gene's germline CDR1 is SGHRS and CDR2 YFSETQ. This CDR3 has 17 residues. The junction had 11 bases not matched to a gene; V was cut back by 3 bases and J by 0 bases. DNA of the CDR3: TGCGCCAGCAGCTCGGAACCGGGACAGCTTTTGAACACTGAAGCTTTCTTT. It translates to CASSSEPGQLLNTEAFF.

This clonotype has at least ten counts. V gene TRBV5-1 combines with J gene TRBJ2-7, with D possibly matching TRBD2 (5 bases). Germline CDR1 is SGHRS and CDR2 is YFSETQ. The CDR3 runs to 16 residues. V was clipped by 2 bases and J by 1 base, with 16 bases between them. The CDR3: CASSFSEGSPSYEQYF. For the CDR3, the DNA is TGCGCCAGCAGCTTCAGTGAGGGATCCCCTTCCTACGAGCAGTACTTC.

With regard to this clonotype: Just one base apart from a much larger clone, this may be a read error. The missing conserved phenylalanine or tryptophan at the end of this CDR3 makes a read error likely. The genes are TRBV20-1 and TRBJ2-7, with D maybe TRBD2 (6 bases). CDR1 DFQATT and CDR2 SNEGSKA come from the germline V gene (reference sequence). With 7 bases removed from V and 5 bases from J, the gap between germline ends came to 15 bases. The CDR3 is made up of 12 amino acids. CDR3 loop: CSGEDGVDEQYY. CDR3 in DNA: TGCAGTGGGGAGGATGGGGTAGACGAGCAGTACTAC.

This clonotype has at least ten counts. This chain links TRBV3-1 with TRBJ2-5; possible D gene TRBD1, 6 bases. The length of the CDR3 is 13 residues. Germline V gene lookup returns CDR1 LGHDT and CDR2 YNNKEL (reference sequence). The V and J ends lost 5 bases and 2 bases respectively, with 9 bases between them. The CDR3 protein is CASSGGGQETQYF. The CDR3 DNA follows: TGTGCCAGCAGCGGGGGCGGGCAAGAGACCCAGTACTTC.

This clonotype occurred many times. V usage is TRBV6-5 and J usage is TRBJ1-5, with D possibly matching TRBD1 (6 bases). Germline CDR1 and CDR2: MNHEY and SVGAGI. The CDR3 consists of 18 residues. V lost 2 bases and J 0 bases, leaving 17 bases between the germline ends. The CDR3 nucleotides are TGTGCCAGCAGTTACGCGGGGGCTTCTGGGTATAGCAATCAGCCCCAGCATTTT. Its translation: CASSYAGASGYSNQPQHF.